Listed here is a single TCR beta chain. Trimming pared 0 bases from V and 0 bases from J, leaving 6 bases between. Germline CDR1 SEHNR, CDR2 FQNEAQ (reference sequence). The CDR3 loop spans 16 amino acids. This sample is part of a study of shared clonotypes between healthy human individuals. Sequenced by immunoSEQ multiplex PCR; TCRdb stores in-frame clones only, minus some. Here the sample spans roughly 1.5 million clones, under 99% being singletons. This rearrangement joins TRBV7-9 to TRBJ2-6, with D maybe TRBD2 (6 bases). The sequenced material came from naive CD4+ T cells sorted from blood. Described subset: CD45RA+ positively selected. The receptor was derived from a man aged 25-45 years in good health. CDR3 bases: TGTGCCAGCAGCTTAGCGCGGGGCTCTGGGGCCAACGTCCTGACTTTC. Residues: CASSLARGSGANVLTF.